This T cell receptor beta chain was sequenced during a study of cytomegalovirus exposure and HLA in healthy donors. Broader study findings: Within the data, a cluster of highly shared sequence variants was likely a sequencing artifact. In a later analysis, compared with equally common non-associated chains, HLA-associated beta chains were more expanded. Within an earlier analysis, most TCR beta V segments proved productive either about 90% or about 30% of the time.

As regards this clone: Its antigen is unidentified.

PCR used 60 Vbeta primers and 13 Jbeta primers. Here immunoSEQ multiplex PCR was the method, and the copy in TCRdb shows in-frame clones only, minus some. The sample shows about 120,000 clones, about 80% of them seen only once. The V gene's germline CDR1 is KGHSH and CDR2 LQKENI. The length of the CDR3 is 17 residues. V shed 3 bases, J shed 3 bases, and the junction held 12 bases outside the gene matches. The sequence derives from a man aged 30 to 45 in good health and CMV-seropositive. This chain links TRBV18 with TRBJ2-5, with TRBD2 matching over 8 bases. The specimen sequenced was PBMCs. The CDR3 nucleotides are TGTGCCAGCTCACCCCAATTCTCCAGCGGGGGCAAAGAGACCCAGTACTTC. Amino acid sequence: CASSPQFSSGGKETQYF. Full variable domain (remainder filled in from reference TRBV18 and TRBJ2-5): NAGVMQNPRHLVRRRGQEARLRCSPMKGHSHVYWYRQLPEEGLKFMVYLQKENIIDESGMPKERFSAEFPKEGPSILRIQQVVRGDSAAYFCASSPQFSSGGKETQYFGPGTRLLVL.